One sample yielded the 32 T cell receptor beta chains listed below, sequenced in a study of radiotherapy plus CTLA-4 blockade in lung cancer. The data were produced by immunoSEQ multiplex PCR, yet TCRdb's version contains in-frame clones alone and is incomplete. The sample lists 70,000 to 100,000 clones, around 85% occurring once. The source was peripheral blood, collected from a patient treated with radiotherapy plus ipilimumab. The receptors originated from a human donor with non-small cell lung cancer who had a partial response to radiotherapy plus ipilimumab.

The rearrangement links TRBV10-3 to TRBJ2-6; D gene unclear. CDR3 size: 15 residues. Germline V gene data show CDR1 as ENHRY and CDR2 as SYGVKD. V was clipped by 5 bases and J by 0 bases, with 8 bases between them. In nucleotides, the CDR3 is TGTGCCATCAGTCCGCAGGACTCTGGGGCCAACGTCCTGACTTTC. Translation: CAISPQDSGANVLTF.

The V gene is TRBV14, the J gene TRBJ1-2; D possibly corresponds to TRBD1 (5 bases). This CDR3 comprises 17 residues. Germline V gene sequence: CDR1 SGHDN, CDR2 FVKESK. Trimming pared 1 base from V and 1 base from J, leaving 16 bases between. The DNA of the CDR3 is TGTGCCAGCAGCCAAGGAGGTGGGGGGGTGTTTAACTATGGCTACACCTTC. It specifies CASSQGGGGVFNYGYTF.

The V and J genes are TRBV10-3 and TRBJ1-5, with 9 bases lining up with TRBD1. The trim removed 5 bases at V and 7 bases at J, leaving 6 bases unmatched. The CDR3 extends over 14 amino acids. Germline V gene lookup returns CDR1 ENHRY and CDR2 SYGVKD. The CDR3: CAISRTGDGQPQHF. The CDR3 DNA is TGTGCCATCAGTCGGACAGGGGATGGCCAGCCCCAGCATTTT.

This clone has just a few counts. A junction end diverges from the germline sequence, so it may reflect a read error. The chain joins TRBV7-7 to TRBJ2-1; 11 bases line up with TRBD2. Germline assignment: CDR1 SSHAT and CDR2 FNYEAQ (reference sequence). The CDR3 consists of 15 residues. The CDR3 here is CASSPFSGRADEQFF. CDR3 in DNA: TGTGCTAGCAGTCCCTTTAGCGGGAGGGCCGATGAGCAGTTCTTC.

The chain links TRBV6-6 to TRBJ2-7; no clear D. CDR1 and CDR2 (germline): MNHNY, SVGAGI (reference sequence). The ends were cut back, 0 bases at V and 9 bases at J, with 12 bases in the middle. This CDR3 spans 13 amino acids. This CDR3 is CASSYSKVEAQYV. DNA of the CDR3: TGTGCCAGCAGTTACTCGAAGGTAGAAGCGCAGTACGTC.

The gene calls are TRBV28 and TRBJ2-2; tentative D call: TRBD1 (5 bases). V lost 6 bases, J lost 1 base, and 6 bases lay in between. The germline V gene encodes CDR1 MDHEN and CDR2 SYDVKM. There are 13 residues in the CDR3. This CDR3 reads CASRTGNTGELFF. The CDR3, as DNA: TGTGCCAGCAGAACAGGGAACACCGGGGAGCTGTTTTTT.

The chain combines TRBV5-4 with TRBJ1-2; the match to TRBD1 covers 8 bases. V lost 2 bases and J lost 8; bases outside the gene matches: 5. The CDR3 is 13 amino acids. Germline lookup yields CDR1 SGHNT and CDR2 YYREEE (reference sequence). The CDR3, as DNA: TGTGCCAGCAGCTTACAGGGGGGAAGGGGCTACACCTTC. Residues: CASSLQGGRGYTF.

This clone was seen only a few times. The same CDR3 can be traced to other DNA sequences in this sample. The rearrangement uses TRBV6-4 and TRBJ2-2; possibly TRBD1 for D (6 bases). Trimming cost V 5 bases and J 2 bases, with 12 bases left between them. The CDR3 sequence is 15 residues long. The germline V gene encodes CDR1 MRHNA and CDR2 SNTAGT. DNA of the CDR3: TGTGCCAGCAGTCTCCGGGACACCAACACCGGGGAGCTGTTTTTT. It encodes CASSLRDTNTGELFF.

The V call is TRBV7-8, the J call TRBJ2-7; D is uncertain. This CDR3 has 15 amino acids. Germline-derived CDR1 and CDR2 are SGHVS and FQNEAQ. V was cut by 1 base and J by 2 bases, with 12 bases left in between. This chain's CDR3 is CASSLGSEPTYEQYF. The CDR3 coding sequence is TGTGCCAGCAGCTTAGGAAGCGAGCCCACCTACGAGCAGTACTTC.

The J gene is TRBJ2-7, the V gene TRBV7-9, with TRBD1 identical over 10 bases. The CDR3 loop spans 14 amino acids. V lost 5 bases and J lost 3; bases outside the gene matches: 4. In germline, CDR1 is SEHNR, CDR2 FQNEAQ (reference sequence). The CDR3 DNA follows: TGTGCCAGCAGCCACCGGACAGGGGGCTACGAGCAGTACTTC. Residues: CASSHRTGGYEQYF.

This clone came up once. The rearrangement joins TRBV6-6 to TRBJ1-5; weak D call: TRBD1 (6 bases). The CDR3 totals 16 residues. Trimming cost V 8 bases and J 0 bases, with 17 bases left between them. CDR1 is MNHNY and CDR2 is SVGAGI in the germline V gene (reference sequence). The CDR3 sequence is CASWGGGRDSNQPQHF. In nucleotides, the CDR3 is TGTGCCAGCTGGGGAGGGGGTCGGGATAGCAATCAGCCCCAGCATTTT.

The V call is TRBV27, the J call TRBJ2-2; perhaps TRBD1 as D (5 bases). The V gene's germline CDR1 is MNHEY and CDR2 SMNVEV (reference sequence). This CDR3 spans 17 amino acids. Between the trimmed V and J ends, which lost 7 bases and 1 base, there was a span of 19 bases. The CDR3 protein is CASTPSPARVNTGELFF. The CDR3 DNA reads TGTGCCAGCACTCCATCACCGGCCAGGGTGAACACCGGGGAGCTGTTTTTT.

The chain combines TRBV18 with TRBJ2-1; 10 bases align to TRBD1. Germline CDR1 is KGHSH and CDR2 is LQKENI. CDR3 length equals 16 residues. With V trimmed by 3 bases and J by 3 bases, 5 bases remained unmatched. CDR3 protein: CASSPNRDRGYNEQFF. CDR3 sequence (DNA): TGTGCCAGCTCACCGAACCGGGACAGGGGCTACAATGAGCAGTTCTTC.

The rearrangement joins TRBV5-1 to TRBJ1-4; D is perhaps TRBD1 (6 bases). From germline, CDR1 is SGHRS and CDR2 YFSETQ. The CDR3 is 16 residues long. V lost 0 bases and J 0 bases, leaving 9 bases between the germline ends. The CDR3 sequence is CASSLGTATTNEKLFF. In DNA, the CDR3 is TGCGCCAGCAGCTTGGGGACAGCTACAACTAATGAAAAACTGTTTTTT.

V is TRBV18 and J is TRBJ2-1; D perhaps matches TRBD1 (6 bases). Looked up from germline, CDR1 is KGHSH and CDR2 is LQKENI. V was cut by 0 bases and J by 4 bases, with 13 bases left in between. The CDR3 is 16 residues long. The CDR3 nucleotides read TGTGCCAGCTCACCACCGCGTCGGCAGGGGTACAATGAGCAGTTCTTC. It is translated as CASSPPRRQGYNEQFF.

The chain couples TRBV11-1 to TRBJ1-1; 7 nucleotides line up with TRBD1. The CDR3 sequence is 16 residues long. CDR1 is SGHAT, CDR2 FQDESV, per germline (reference sequence). The V segment lost 4 bases and the J segment 0 bases; nucleotides outside the gene matches: 8. CDR3 coding DNA: TGTGCCAGCAGCTCCTGGACAGGAAACTTGAACACTGAAGCTTTCTTT. This sequence encodes CASSSWTGNLNTEAFF.

The sample holds one count of this clone. This chain joins TRBV7-9 and TRBJ2-3; maybe TRBD2 (6 bases). This CDR3 is 12 amino acids long. V was clipped by 4 bases and J by 5 bases, with 7 bases between them. CDR1 and CDR2 (germline): SEHNR, FQNEAQ (reference sequence). The CDR3 region is CASSWGEDTQYF. The DNA of the CDR3 is TGTGCCAGCAGCTGGGGGGAAGATACGCAGTATTTT.

V gene TRBV7-9 combines with J gene TRBJ2-1; 7 bases are shared with TRBD2. This CDR3 has 13 residues. Germline CDR1 reads SEHNR; CDR2 reads FQNEAQ (reference sequence). With V trimmed by 1 base and J by 7 bases, 1 base remained unmatched. This chain's CDR3 is CASSLGSGNEQFF. In nucleotides, the CDR3 is TGTGCCAGCAGCTTAGGTAGCGGGAATGAGCAGTTCTTC. The full variable domain, completed using reference TRBV7-9 and TRBJ2-1, is DTGVSQNPRHKITKRGQNVTFRCDPISEHNRLYWYRQTLGQGPEFLTYFQNEAQLEKSRLLSDRFSAERPKGSFSTLEIQRTEQGDSAMYLCASSLGSGNEQFFGPGTRLTVL.

The rearrangement uses TRBV6-5 and TRBJ1-3; 7 bases line up with TRBD1. V was pared by 6 bases and J by 0 bases, with 5 bases of the junction left unmatched. CDR3 size: 15 residues. Germline CDR1 and CDR2: MNHEY and SVGAGI. The CDR3 DNA reads as TGTGCCAGCAGCCGGGACAGCGGCTCTGGAAACACCATATATTTT. Amino acids: CASSRDSGSGNTIYF.

J is TRBJ2-1 and V is TRBV18; D call uncertain. The CDR3 length is 16 residues. Trimming shortened V by 2 bases and J by 1 base, and 12 bases separated the two germline ends. Per the germline V gene, CDR1 is KGHSH and CDR2 is LQKENI. The CDR3 is CASSPNSGESYNEQFF. The CDR3 DNA sequence: TGTGCCAGCTCACCAAACTCGGGTGAATCCTACAATGAGCAGTTCTTC. The full variable domain, with the rest looked up from reference TRBV18 and TRBJ2-1, is NAGVMQNPRHLVRRRGQEARLRCSPMKGHSHVYWYRQLPEEGLKFMVYLQKENIIDESGMPKERFSAEFPKEGPSILRIQQVVRGDSAAYFCASSPNSGESYNEQFFGPGTRLTVL.

This chain connects TRBV11-3 to TRBJ2-2; 7 bases fit TRBD2. V lost 1 base and J lost 8; bases outside the gene matches: 4. CDR1 and CDR2 (germline): SGHNT, YENEEA. This CDR3 is built from 14 residues. The CDR3 loop reads CASSLGSGIGELFF. In DNA form, the CDR3 reads TGTGCCAGCAGCTTAGGGAGCGGGATTGGGGAGCTGTTTTTT.

The chain combines TRBV11-3 with TRBJ2-1, with 14 bases fitting TRBD2. The CDR3 is 17 residues long. Germline V gene lookup returns CDR1 SGHNT and CDR2 YENEEA. The ends lost 3 bases at V and 8 bases at J; junction bases unmatched: 9. The CDR3 loop is CASSFLSPGLAGDEQFF. DNA of the CDR3: TGTGCCAGCAGCTTCCTGTCACCGGGACTAGCGGGAGATGAGCAGTTCTTC. Full variable domain (missing parts from reference TRBV11-3 and TRBJ2-1): EAGVVQSPRYKIIEKKQPVAFWCNPISGHNTLYWYLQNLGQGPELLIRYENEEAVDDSQLPKDRFSAERLKGVDSTLKIQPAELGDSAVYLCASSFLSPGLAGDEQFFGPGTRLTVL.

The J gene is TRBJ2-7, the V gene TRBV4-2; 9 bases fit TRBD2. The germline gives CDR1 LGHNA, CDR2 YNFKEQ. The CDR3 contains 13 residues. Trimming took 4 bases from V and 6 from J; bases not matched to a gene: 4. The CDR3 here is CASSPGLASEQYF. The CDR3 DNA sequence: TGTGCCAGCAGCCCCGGACTAGCGAGCGAGCAGTACTTC.

This chain joins TRBV7-6 and TRBJ2-5; D may be TRBD2 (5 bases). The CDR3 has 16 amino acids. In germline, CDR1 is SGHVS, CDR2 FNYEAQ. V gave up 2 bases and J gave up 4 bases, with 17 bases separating them. The CDR3 loop is CASSLNVPRAGETQYF. DNA for the CDR3: TGTGCCAGCAGCTTAAACGTCCCCCGGGCGGGAGAGACCCAGTACTTC.

The chain uses TRBV9 and TRBJ2-3; weak D call: TRBD2 (5 bases). The CDR3 runs to 15 residues. From germline, CDR1 is SGDLS and CDR2 YYNGEE. V was clipped by 3 bases and J by 8 bases, with 19 bases between them. The CDR3 DNA sequence: TGTGCCAGCAGCGCGGACTTGTTTAGCACGGCTACGCAGTATTTT. Translated, it gives CASSADLFSTATQYF.

This chain uses TRBV5-4 with TRBJ2-5; possibly TRBD1 for D (6 bases). This CDR3 is 15 amino acids long. Trimming cost V 0 bases and J 0 bases, with 9 bases left between them. The germline V gene has CDR1 SGHNT and CDR2 YYREEE (reference sequence). For the CDR3, the DNA is TGTGCCAGCAGCTTGGCGACAGGTTACCAAGAGACCCAGTACTTC. The encoded protein is CASSLATGYQETQYF.

The genes are TRBV4-2 and TRBJ1-5; tentatively, D is TRBD1 (6 bases). The CDR3 is 14 amino acids. Trimming stripped 1 base from V and 5 bases from J, with 9 bases between. Germline V gene lookup returns CDR1 LGHNA and CDR2 YNFKEQ. The CDR3 bases are TGTGCCAGCAGCCAAGGCAGGGGATATCAGCCCCAGCATTTT. Translation: CASSQGRGYQPQHF.

The V and J genes are TRBV28 and TRBJ1-2; 7 bases agree with TRBD1. From germline, CDR1 is MDHEN and CDR2 SYDVKM. The V and J ends lost 5 bases and 3 bases, in that order; junction bases with no gene match: 6. This CDR3 comprises 14 residues. CDR3 sequence: CASSHRQGDYGYTF. In nucleotides, the CDR3 is TGTGCCAGCAGTCATCGGCAGGGGGACTATGGCTACACCTTC.

V and J are TRBV19 and TRBJ1-1; no firm D call. V dropped 6 bases and J dropped 4 bases, with 15 bases sitting between them. CDR1 is LNHDA, CDR2 SQIVND, per germline (reference sequence). The CDR3 contains 14 residues. CDR3 in amino acids: CASSHVVGSTEAFF. The CDR3, as DNA: TGTGCCAGTAGCCACGTTGTAGGGAGCACTGAAGCTTTCTTT.

The sample holds one count of this clone. This chain joins TRBV5-5 and TRBJ1-2; D is perhaps TRBD1 (5 bases). The CDR3 consists of 16 residues. Germline lookup yields CDR1 SGHKS and CDR2 YYEKEE (reference sequence). Trimming left V 0 bases short and J 4 bases short, with 16 bases between. The CDR3 protein is CASSLAPRAGSYGYTF. The CDR3 nucleotides are TGTGCCAGCAGCTTGGCCCCGCGTGCAGGGTCCTATGGCTACACCTTC.

The chain uses TRBV9 and TRBJ1-4; D gene unclear. The germline gives CDR1 SGDLS, CDR2 YYNGEE. V shed 4 bases and J shed 7 bases, with 11 bases lying between them. The length of the CDR3 is 13 residues. This chain's CDR3 is CASSPRGPEKLFF. The CDR3 bases are TGTGCCAGCAGCCCCCGCGGGCCTGAAAAACTGTTTTTT.

The chain employs TRBV7-2 and TRBJ2-5; D not certain. The CDR3 length is 15 residues. The germline CDR1 and CDR2 sequences are SGHTA and FQGNSA. V was pared by 1 base and J by 2 bases, with 11 bases between. This chain's CDR3 is CASSLGSMAQETQYF. Written as DNA, the CDR3 is TGTGCCAGCAGCTTAGGGTCCATGGCTCAAGAGACCCAGTACTTC.